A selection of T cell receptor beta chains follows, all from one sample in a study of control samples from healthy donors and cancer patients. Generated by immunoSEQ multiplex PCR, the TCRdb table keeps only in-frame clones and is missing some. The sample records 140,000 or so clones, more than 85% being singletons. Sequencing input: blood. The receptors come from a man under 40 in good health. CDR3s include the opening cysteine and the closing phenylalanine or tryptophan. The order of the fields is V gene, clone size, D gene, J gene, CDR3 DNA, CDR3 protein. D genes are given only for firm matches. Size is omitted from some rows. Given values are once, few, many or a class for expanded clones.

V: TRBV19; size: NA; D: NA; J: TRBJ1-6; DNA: TGTGCCAGTAGTGCGACCGATAATTCACCCCTCCACTTT; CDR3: CASSATDNSPLHF
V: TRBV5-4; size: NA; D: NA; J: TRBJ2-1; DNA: TGTGCCAGCAGCTTGGGACCGGGGCGTAGGTTCTTC; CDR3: CASSLGPGRRFF
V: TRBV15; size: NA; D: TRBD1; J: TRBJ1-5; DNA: TGTGCCACCAGCAGAATCGGGACAGTAGCAAATCAGCCCCAGCATTTT; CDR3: CATSRIGTVANQPQHF
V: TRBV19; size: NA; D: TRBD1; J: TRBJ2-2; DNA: TGTGCCAGTTCGGACAGGGGCACCGGGGAGCTGTTTTTT; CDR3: CASSDRGTGELFF
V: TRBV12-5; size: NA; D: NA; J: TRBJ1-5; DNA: TGTGCTAGTGGTTTTACAGGGCCGGATCAGCCCCAGCATTTT; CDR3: CASGFTGPDQPQHF
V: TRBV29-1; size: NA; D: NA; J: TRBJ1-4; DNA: TGCAGCGTTATTCAGGGGCGAAATGAAAAACTGTTTTTT; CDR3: CSVIQGRNEKLFF
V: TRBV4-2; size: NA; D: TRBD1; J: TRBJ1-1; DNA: TGTGCCAGCAGCCAAGAGGGGGGACAGGGGTATGCTGAAGCTTTCTTT; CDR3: CASSQEGGQGYAEAFF
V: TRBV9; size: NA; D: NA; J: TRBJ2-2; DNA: TGTGCCAGCAGCCGGGTGGACACCGGGGAGCTGTTTTTT; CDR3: CASSRVDTGELFF
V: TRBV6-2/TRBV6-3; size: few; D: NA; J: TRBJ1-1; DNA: TGTGCCAGCAGTTATTCGGACATAACTGAAGCTTTCTTT; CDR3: CASSYSDITEAFF
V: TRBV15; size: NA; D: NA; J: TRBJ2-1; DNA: TGTGCCACCAGCAGAGAGGCGGAGGGGCCTAACAATGAGCAGTTCTTC; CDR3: CATSREAEGPNNEQFF
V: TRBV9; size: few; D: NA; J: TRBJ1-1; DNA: TGTGCCAGCAGCGACAGGAACACTGAAGCTTTCTTT; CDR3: CASSDRNTEAFF
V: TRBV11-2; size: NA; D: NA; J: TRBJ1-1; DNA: TGTGCCAGCAGCTTAGTGGTAACGAACACTGAAGCTTTCTTT; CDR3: CASSLVVTNTEAFF
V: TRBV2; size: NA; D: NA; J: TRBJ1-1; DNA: TGTGCCAGCAGTGAAGGGGAGGACACTGAAGCTTTCTTT; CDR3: CASSEGEDTEAFF
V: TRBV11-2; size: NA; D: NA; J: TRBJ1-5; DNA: TGTGCCAGCAGCTCCGGACTGGGAAGCAATCAGCCCCAGCATTTT; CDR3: CASSSGLGSNQPQHF
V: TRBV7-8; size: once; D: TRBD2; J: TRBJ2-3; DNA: TGTGCCAGCAGCTTAAGCCCGGGCGGGGGTGGCACAGATACGCAGTATTTT; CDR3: CASSLSPGGGGTDTQYF
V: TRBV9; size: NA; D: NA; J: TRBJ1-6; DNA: TGTGCCAGCAGCCCTTCACCTCAGGGACCTTCACCCCTCCACTTT; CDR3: CASSPSPQGPSPLHF
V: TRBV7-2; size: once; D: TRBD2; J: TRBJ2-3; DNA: TGTGCCAGCAACCCCGGGGGGGCTGTCGGAGATACGCAGTATTTT; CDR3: CASNPGGAVGDTQYF